The 10 T cell receptor beta chains presented below share a single source sample, sequenced in a study of tumor and adjacent non-tumor tissue in lung cancer. RNA was extracted from bulk tissue without any cell sorting. The library came from three nested PCR rounds adapted from ARM-PCR protocols. Via MiXCR, TCRdb re-called the multiplex PCR reads, giving one row per CDR3 protein. The sample lists some 200,000 distinct CDR3 sequences; 71% were seen once. Specimen: lung tumor tissue. Source of these receptors: a man between 60 and 70 years old with non-small cell lung cancer.

A note on this clonotype: Germline and junction disagree at one end, which may indicate a read error. The chain employs TRBV11-3 and TRBJ2-2; 10 bases match TRBD2. The germline V gene encodes CDR1 SGHNT and CDR2 YENEEA. The CDR3 totals 17 residues. The DNA of the CDR3 is TGTGCCAACAGCTTAGCCGTGGCTAGCGGGAGAGGCCGGGAGCTGTTTTTT. This gives the protein CANSLAVASGRGRELFF.

Only one count was recorded for this clonotype. A much more abundant neighbour one base away suggests this may be a read error. The chain links TRBV5-4 to TRBJ2-3; TRBD2 is a possible D gene (6 bases). CDR3 length equals 16 residues. Germline lookup yields CDR1 SGHNT and CDR2 YYREEE (reference sequence). The CDR3 protein is CASSLDGRPGTDKQYF. CDR3 nucleotide sequence: TGTGCCAGCAGCTTGGACGGGAGACCTGGCACAGATAAGCAGTATTTT. The full variable domain, its missing parts supplied by reference TRBV5-4 and TRBJ2-3, is ETGVTQSPTHLIKTRGQQVTLRCSSQSGHNTVSWYQQALGQGPQFIFQYYREEENGRGNFPPRFSGLQFPNYSSELNVNALELDDSALYLCASSLDGRPGTDKQYFGPGTRLTVL.

V gene TRBV4-2 combines with J gene TRBJ2-1, with 7 bases fitting TRBD2. Germline assignment: CDR1 LGHNA and CDR2 YNFKEQ. This CDR3 is built from 15 residues. The V segment lost 0 bases and the J segment 7 bases; nucleotides outside the gene matches: 6. CDR3 sequence (DNA): TGTGCCAGCAGCCAAGAGACCTATAGCGGGAATGAGCAGTTCTTC. As protein: CASSQETYSGNEQFF.

The gene calls are TRBV28 and TRBJ2-7; the D gene could be TRBD1 or TRBD2 (5 bases each). The V end was cut by 2 bases, the J end by 4 bases, with 12 bases between. Germline-derived CDR1 and CDR2 are MDHEN and SYDVKM. This CDR3 spans 14 amino acids. The CDR3 reads CASSLPRDPYEQYF. The CDR3 coding sequence is TGTGCCAGCAGTTTACCCAGGGACCCATACGAGCAGTACTTC.

This clonotype has a handful of counts. One junction end does not reproduce the germline sequence, and a read error may be involved. This chain joins TRBV11-2 and TRBJ2-2; a weak D match, TRBD2 (5 bases). CDR3 length: 13 amino acids. Germline CDR1 reads SGHAT; CDR2 reads FQNNGV. The CDR3: CVSSLERAGELFF. CDR3 coding DNA: TGTGTCAGCAGCTTAGAGAGGGCCGGTGAGCTGTTTTTT.

The table lists this clonotype with many counts. J is TRBJ1-1 and V is TRBV20-1; 9 bases are a match to TRBD1. The trim removed 5 bases at V and 4 bases at J, leaving 8 bases unmatched. Per the germline V gene, CDR1 is DFQATT and CDR2 is SNEGSKA (reference sequence). The length of the CDR3 is 14 residues. The CDR3 DNA reads TGCAGTGCTTACCGGACAGGGGAGAGCACTGAAGCTTTCTTT. It encodes CSAYRTGESTEAFF.

As concerns this clonotype: This sequence may be a read error, since a much larger clone differs from it by one base. This chain connects TRBV5-1 to TRBJ1-3, with D hard to call. The CDR3 runs 14 residues. Germline CDR1 is SGHRS and CDR2 is YFSETQ. With 5 bases removed from V and 3 bases from J, the gap between germline ends came to 12 bases. CDR3 sequence: CASRFDTRGNTIYF. As DNA, the CDR3 is TGCGCCAGCAGATTCGACACTCGTGGAAACACCATATATTTT.

Details on this clonotype: An end of the junction does not agree with germline; a read error may underlie this. In DNA, the CDR3 is TGCAGTGTTAGAGATCTAGCGATCTCCTACGAGCAGTACTTC. Protein product: CSVRDLAISYEQYF. V is TRBV20-1 and J is TRBJ2-7, with D perhaps TRBD2 (6 bases). The CDR3 length is 14 residues. Germline assignment: CDR1 DFQATT and CDR2 SNEGSKA (reference sequence).

This clonotype showed up just a few times. This chain uses TRBV19 with TRBJ2-3, with a tentative D call TRBD2 (6 bases). Per the germline V gene, CDR1 is LNHDA and CDR2 is SQIVND (reference sequence). Trimming removed 0 bases at V and 8 bases at J, with 15 bases between. The CDR3 runs to 15 residues. The CDR3 loop is CASSIDPSLGGTQYF. DNA for the CDR3: TGTGCCAGTAGTATAGACCCTTCACTGGGGGGTACGCAGTATTTT.

Points on this clonotype: This CDR3 fails to terminate in the conserved phenylalanine or tryptophan, so it likely reflects a read error. CDR3 protein: CASRTSPNKATQYS. In DNA form, the CDR3 reads TGTGCCAGCAGGACTAGCCCTAACAAAGCTACGCAGTATTCT. The V call is TRBV6-1, the J call TRBJ2-3; 7 nucleotides align to TRBD2. The length of the CDR3 is 14 residues. The V and J ends lost 6 bases and 8 bases, in that order; junction bases with no gene match: 11. Germline V lookup: CDR1 MNHNS, CDR2 SASEGT.